These T cell receptor beta chains were read from a single sample in a study of T cell changes during pregnancy in multiple sclerosis. Sequencing was performed with immunoSEQ multiplex PCR; in TCRdb, only in-frame clones are kept and a portion is missing. The table lists around 40,000 clones, 91% of them singletons. This sample comprised CD4+ T cells from peripheral blood mononuclear cells, obtained in the second trimester of pregnancy. Receptors originate from a female donor in good health, enrolled as a control in a pregnancy study. Both conserved end residues are trimmed from each CDR3.

15 TRBV19 ASSITPLGGVRYEQY
16 TRBV4-1 ASSQAPTGSNSNQPQH
14 TRBV2 ASLVAASGGNSPLH
13 TRBV18 ASSPSKGAVYEQY
11 TRBV25-1 ASSLAGKETQY
14 TRBV2 ASRPTTGYSGNTIY
11 TRBV29-1 SVGGGAGYGYT
12 TRBV7-2 ASSLEVRAGELF
12 TRBV2 ASRPTSGSYEQY
13 TRBV2 ASSYPALGRVTQY
13 TRBV7-9 ASSLGTGGGQPQH
15 TRBV7-9 ASSRLAGGAAEDTQY
14 TRBV23-1 ASNSTGSPGANVLT
13 TRBV25-1 ASSELDRVGNEQF
11 TRBV28 ASRDRGAYEQY
12 TRBV6-1 ASERRGSRETQY
13 TRBV7-9 ASSLTSAQYRGYT
14 TRBV10-3 ATTGPGLDSTDTQY
13 TRBV5-1 ASSLRGAKDDTQY
13 TRBV10-1 ASSPTSGNAETQY
11 TRBV11-3 ASSRDKGREQY
14 TRBV27 ASRETGTGTFYGYT
11 TRBV5-1 ASSTGSSYEQY
14 TRBV15 ATSRALDSSKNIQY
15 TRBV19 ASSTIGTGRYTYGYT
12 TRBV18 ASSPTQQAGEQY
16 TRBV7-3 ASSLSRGQGITHNEQF
10 TRBV30 AHRSSTDTQY
12 TRBV9 ASSVGREAGEQF
11 TRBV2 ASSIDGGETQY
12 TRBV5-1 ASSRDRGGTEAF
13 TRBV9 ASSLDQGRTGELF
10 TRBV10-3 AISGTGSEQY
12 TRBV30 AWKGGGPAGELF
14 TRBV7-9 ASSHSGESSYNEQF
14 TRBV28 ASTPIGQGLAPEAF
13 TRBV6-5 ASSYGGVSSYEQY
11 TRBV9 ASSPQVHTEAF
12 TRBV19 ASSGQSLREKLF
16 TRBV28 ASSSTSGRAGRQETQY